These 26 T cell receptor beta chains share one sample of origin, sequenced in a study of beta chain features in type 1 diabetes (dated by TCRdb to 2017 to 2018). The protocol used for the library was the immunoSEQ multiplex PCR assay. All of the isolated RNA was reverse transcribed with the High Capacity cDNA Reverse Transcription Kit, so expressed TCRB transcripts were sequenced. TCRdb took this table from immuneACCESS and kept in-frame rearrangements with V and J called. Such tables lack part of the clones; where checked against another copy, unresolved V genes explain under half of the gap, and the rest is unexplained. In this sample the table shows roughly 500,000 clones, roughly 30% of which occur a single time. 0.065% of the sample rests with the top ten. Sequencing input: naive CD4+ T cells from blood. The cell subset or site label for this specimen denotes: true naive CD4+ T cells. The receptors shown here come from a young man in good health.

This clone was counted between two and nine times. The CDR3 region has the DNA TGTGCCAGCAGCCTGCCAGGGCGAGAGACCCAGTACTTC. Amino acid sequence: CASSLPGRETQYF. This chain links TRBV14 with TRBJ2-5; D might be TRBD1 (5 bases). Trimming took off 4 bases at V and 4 bases at J, with 10 bases between the two ends. Germline loops: CDR1 SGHDN, CDR2 FVKESK. The CDR3 runs 13 residues.

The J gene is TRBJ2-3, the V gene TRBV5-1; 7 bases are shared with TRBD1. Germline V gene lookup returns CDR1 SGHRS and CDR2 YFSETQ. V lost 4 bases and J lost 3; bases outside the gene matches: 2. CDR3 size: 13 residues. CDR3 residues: CASSGTVTDTQYF. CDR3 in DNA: TGCGCCAGCAGCGGGACAGTTACAGATACGCAGTATTTT.

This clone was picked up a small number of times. CDR3: CASSLTGGNQPQHF. The CDR3 DNA reads TGCGCCAGCAGCTTGACAGGGGGCAATCAGCCCCAGCATTTT. The chain has TRBV5-1 and TRBJ1-5; 7 bases agree with TRBD1. This CDR3 is built from 14 residues. V lost 1 base to trimming and J lost 2 bases; unmatched junction nucleotides: 0. Per the germline V gene, CDR1 is SGHRS and CDR2 is YFSETQ.

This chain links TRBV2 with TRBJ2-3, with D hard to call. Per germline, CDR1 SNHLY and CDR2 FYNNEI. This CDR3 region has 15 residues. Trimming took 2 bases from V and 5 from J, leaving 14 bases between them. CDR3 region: CASSERQRALDTQYF. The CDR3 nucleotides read TGTGCCAGCAGTGAACGGCAGAGAGCCCTAGATACGCAGTATTTT.

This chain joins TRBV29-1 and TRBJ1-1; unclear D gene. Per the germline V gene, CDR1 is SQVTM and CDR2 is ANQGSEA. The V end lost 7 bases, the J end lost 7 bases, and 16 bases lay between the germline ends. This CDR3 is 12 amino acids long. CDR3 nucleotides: TGCAGCGCCGCCCAAAATGGACTTGAAGCTTTCTTT. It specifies CSAAQNGLEAFF.

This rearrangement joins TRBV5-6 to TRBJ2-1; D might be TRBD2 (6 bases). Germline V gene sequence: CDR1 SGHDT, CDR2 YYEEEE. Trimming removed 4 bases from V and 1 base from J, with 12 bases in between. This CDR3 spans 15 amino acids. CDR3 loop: CASSPAGRSYNEQFF. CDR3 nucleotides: TGTGCCAGCAGCCCCGCGGGGCGTTCCTACAATGAGCAGTTCTTC.

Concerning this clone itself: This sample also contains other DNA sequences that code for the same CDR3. The chain's CDR3 is CASSPLNEQFF. As DNA, the CDR3 is TGTGCCAGCTCACCTTTGAATGAGCAGTTCTTC. The rearrangement links TRBV18 to TRBJ2-1; D call uncertain. The CDR3 has 11 residues. Per germline, CDR1 KGHSH and CDR2 LQKENI. Trimming removed 3 bases at V and 7 bases at J, with 4 bases between.

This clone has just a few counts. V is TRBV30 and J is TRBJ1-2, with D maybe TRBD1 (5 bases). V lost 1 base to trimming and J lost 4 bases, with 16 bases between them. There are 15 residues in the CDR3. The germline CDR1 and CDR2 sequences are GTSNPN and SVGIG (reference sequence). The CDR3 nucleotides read TGTGCCTGGAGTGACCCGGCCGGGGGATCCTATGGCTACACCTTC. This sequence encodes CAWSDPAGGSYGYTF. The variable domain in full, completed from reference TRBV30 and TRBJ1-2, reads SQTIHQWPATLVQPVGSPLSLECTVEGTSNPNLYWYRQAAGRGLQLLFYSVGIGQISSEVPQNLSASRPQDRQFILSSKKLLLSDSGFYLCAWSDPAGGSYGYTFGSGTRLTVV.

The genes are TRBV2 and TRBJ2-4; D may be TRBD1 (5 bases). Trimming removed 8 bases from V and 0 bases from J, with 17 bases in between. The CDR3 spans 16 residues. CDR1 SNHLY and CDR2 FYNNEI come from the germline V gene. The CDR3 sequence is CASCVGAGLAKNIQYF. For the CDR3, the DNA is TGTGCCAGCTGCGTAGGGGCAGGGCTAGCCAAAAACATTCAGTACTTC.

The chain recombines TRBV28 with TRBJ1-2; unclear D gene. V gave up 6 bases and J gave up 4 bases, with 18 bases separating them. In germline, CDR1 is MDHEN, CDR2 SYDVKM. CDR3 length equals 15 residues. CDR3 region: CASRPAGGSGYGYTF. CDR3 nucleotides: TGTGCCAGCAGGCCCGCCGGCGGTTCCGGCTATGGCTACACCTTC.

The CDR3 protein is CASSFRDNYGYTF. The CDR3, as DNA: TGTGCCAGCAGCTTTAGGGATAACTATGGCTACACCTTC. The genes are TRBV7-2 and TRBJ1-2; no definite D call. The germline CDR1 and CDR2 sequences are SGHTA and FQGNSA. Trimming removed 3 bases from V and 1 base from J, with 6 bases in between. This CDR3 has 13 amino acids.

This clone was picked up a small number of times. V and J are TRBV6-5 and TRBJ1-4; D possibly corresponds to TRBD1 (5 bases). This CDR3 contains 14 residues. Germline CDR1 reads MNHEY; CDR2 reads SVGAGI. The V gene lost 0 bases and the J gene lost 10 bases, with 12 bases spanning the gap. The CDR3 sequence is CASSYSGTDRKLFF. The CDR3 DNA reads TGTGCCAGCAGTTACTCAGGGACGGATAGAAAACTGTTTTTT.

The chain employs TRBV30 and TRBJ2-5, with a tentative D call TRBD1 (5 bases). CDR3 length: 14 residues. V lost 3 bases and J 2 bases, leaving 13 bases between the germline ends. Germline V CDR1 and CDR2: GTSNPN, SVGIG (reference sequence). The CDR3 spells CAWRSLYRQETQYF. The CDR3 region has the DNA TGTGCCTGGAGGTCTCTGTACAGGCAAGAGACCCAGTACTTC.

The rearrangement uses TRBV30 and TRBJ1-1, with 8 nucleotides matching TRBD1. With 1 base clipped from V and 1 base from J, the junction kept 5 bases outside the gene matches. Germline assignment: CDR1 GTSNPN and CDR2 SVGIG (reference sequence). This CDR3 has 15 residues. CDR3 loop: CAWSDPGTGNTEAFF. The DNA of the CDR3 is TGTGCCTGGAGTGACCCTGGGACAGGGAACACTGAAGCTTTCTTT. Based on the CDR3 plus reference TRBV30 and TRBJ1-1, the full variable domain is SQTIHQWPATLVQPVGSPLSLECTVEGTSNPNLYWYRQAAGRGLQLLFYSVGIGQISSEVPQNLSASRPQDRQFILSSKKLLLSDSGFYLCAWSDPGTGNTEAFFGQGTRLTVV.

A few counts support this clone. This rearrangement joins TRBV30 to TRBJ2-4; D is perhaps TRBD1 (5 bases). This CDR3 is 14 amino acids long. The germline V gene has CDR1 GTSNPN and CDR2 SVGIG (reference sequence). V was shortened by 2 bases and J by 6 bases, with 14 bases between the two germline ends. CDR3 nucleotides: TGTGCCTGGAGTTACGGCAGGGTGGGAAACATTCAGTACTTC. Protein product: CAWSYGRVGNIQYF. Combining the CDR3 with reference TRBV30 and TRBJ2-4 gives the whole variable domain SQTIHQWPATLVQPVGSPLSLECTVEGTSNPNLYWYRQAAGRGLQLLFYSVGIGQISSEVPQNLSASRPQDRQFILSSKKLLLSDSGFYLCAWSYGRVGNIQYFGAGTRLSVL.

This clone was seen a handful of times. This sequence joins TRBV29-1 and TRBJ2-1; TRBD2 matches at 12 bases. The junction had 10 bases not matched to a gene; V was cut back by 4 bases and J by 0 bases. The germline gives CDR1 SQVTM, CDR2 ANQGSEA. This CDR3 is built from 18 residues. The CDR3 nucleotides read TGCAGCGTTGTGCCTACCCTAGCGGGAGGGTACTCCTACAATGAGCAGTTCTTC. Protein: CSVVPTLAGGYSYNEQFF.

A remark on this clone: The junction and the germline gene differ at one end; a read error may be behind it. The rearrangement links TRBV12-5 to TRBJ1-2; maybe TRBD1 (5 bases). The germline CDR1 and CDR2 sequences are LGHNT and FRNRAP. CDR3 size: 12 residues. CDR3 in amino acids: CASGLRDSDAIF. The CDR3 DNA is TGTGCTAGTGGTTTGAGAGACAGTGATGCGATCTTC.

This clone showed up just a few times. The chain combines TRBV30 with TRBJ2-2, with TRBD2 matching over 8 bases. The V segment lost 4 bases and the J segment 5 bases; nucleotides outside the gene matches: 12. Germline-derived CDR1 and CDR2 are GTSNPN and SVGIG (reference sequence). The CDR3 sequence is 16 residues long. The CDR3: CAWTRMSGSPTGELFF. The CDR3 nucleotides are TGTGCCTGGACTCGTATGAGCGGGAGTCCGACCGGGGAGCTGTTTTTT.

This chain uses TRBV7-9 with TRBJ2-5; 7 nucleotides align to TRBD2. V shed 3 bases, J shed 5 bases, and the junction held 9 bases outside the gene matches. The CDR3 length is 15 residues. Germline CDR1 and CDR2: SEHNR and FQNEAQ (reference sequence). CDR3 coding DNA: TGTGCCAGCAGCTTCGCTAGCGGTGTTTGGGAGACCCAGTACTTC. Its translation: CASSFASGVWETQYF.

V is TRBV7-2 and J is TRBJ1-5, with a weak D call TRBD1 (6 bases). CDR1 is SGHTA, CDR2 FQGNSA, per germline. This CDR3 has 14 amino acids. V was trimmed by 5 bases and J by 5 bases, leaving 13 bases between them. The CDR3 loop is CASSASDRYQPQHF. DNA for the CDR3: TGTGCCAGCAGCGCTAGTGACAGGTATCAGCCCCAGCATTTT. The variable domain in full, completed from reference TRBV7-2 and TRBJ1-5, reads GAGVSQSPSNKVTEKGKDVELRCDPISGHTALYWYRQSLGQGLEFLIYFQGNSAPDKSGLPSDRFSAERTGGSVSTLTIQRTQQEDSAVYLCASSASDRYQPQHFGDGTRLSIL.

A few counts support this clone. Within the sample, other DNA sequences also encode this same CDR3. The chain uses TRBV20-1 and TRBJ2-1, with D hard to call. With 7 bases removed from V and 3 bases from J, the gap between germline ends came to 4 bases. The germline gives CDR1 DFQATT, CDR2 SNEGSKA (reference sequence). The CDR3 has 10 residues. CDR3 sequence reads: CSVSYNEQFF. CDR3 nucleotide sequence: TGCAGTGTTAGCTACAATGAGCAGTTCTTC.

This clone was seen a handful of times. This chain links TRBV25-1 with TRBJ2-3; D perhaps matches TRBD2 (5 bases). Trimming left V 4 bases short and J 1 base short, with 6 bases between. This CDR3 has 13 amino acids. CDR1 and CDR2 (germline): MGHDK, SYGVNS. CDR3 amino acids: CASSAGGTDTQYF. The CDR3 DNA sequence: TGTGCCAGCAGTGCCGGGGGCACAGATACGCAGTATTTT.

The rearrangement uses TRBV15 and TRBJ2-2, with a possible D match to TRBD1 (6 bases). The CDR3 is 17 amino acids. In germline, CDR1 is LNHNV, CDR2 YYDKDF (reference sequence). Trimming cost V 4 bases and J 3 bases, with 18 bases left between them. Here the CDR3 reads CATSNKRTADDTGELFF. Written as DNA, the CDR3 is TGTGCCACCAGCAATAAAAGGACAGCCGACGACACCGGGGAGCTGTTTTTT.

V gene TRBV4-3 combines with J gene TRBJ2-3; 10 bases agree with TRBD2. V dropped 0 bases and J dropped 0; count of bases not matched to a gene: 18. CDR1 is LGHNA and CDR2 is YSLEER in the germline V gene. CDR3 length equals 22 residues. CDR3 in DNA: TGCGCCAGCAGCCAAGAGGCCGCGCCTAGCGGGAGACTCATAGCTAGCACAGATACGCAGTATTTT. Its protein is CASSQEAAPSGRLIASTDTQYF.

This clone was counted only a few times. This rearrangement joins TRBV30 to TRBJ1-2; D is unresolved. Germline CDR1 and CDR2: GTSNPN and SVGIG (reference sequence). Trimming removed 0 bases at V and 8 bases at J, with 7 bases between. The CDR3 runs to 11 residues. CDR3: CAWSVPGGYTF. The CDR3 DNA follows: TGTGCCTGGAGTGTACCGGGAGGCTACACCTTC.

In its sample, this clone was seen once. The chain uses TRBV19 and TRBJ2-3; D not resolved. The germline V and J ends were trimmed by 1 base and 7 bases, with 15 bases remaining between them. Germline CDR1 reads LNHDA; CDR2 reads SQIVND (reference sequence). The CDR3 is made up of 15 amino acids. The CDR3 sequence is CASSIARAPVNTQYF. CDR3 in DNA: TGTGCCAGTAGTATAGCCCGGGCCCCAGTGAATACGCAGTATTTT.